A single sample gave rise to the 21 T cell receptor beta chains below, sequenced in a study of shared clonotypes between healthy human individuals. The data were produced by immunoSEQ multiplex PCR, yet TCRdb's version contains in-frame clones alone and is incomplete. The data contain 2.5 million or so clones, more than 80% of them seen just once; the ten biggest clones take up over 0.12%. The sequencing sample was made of naive CD4+ T cells sorted from blood. Described subset: CD45RA+ positively selected. The receptors come from a man aged 18 to 29 in good health.

For this clone: This same CDR3 is encoded by further DNA sequences in the sample. The rearrangement links TRBV6-6 to TRBJ1-1; 9 bases line up with TRBD1. Trimming took 10 bases from V and 1 from J; bases not matched to a gene: 13. This CDR3 has 16 residues. Germline V gene lookup returns CDR1 MNHNY and CDR2 SVGAGI (reference sequence). CDR3 sequence (DNA): TGTGCCACCGCAGACAGGGGGAGAGGATCGAACACTGAAGCTTTCTTT. This sequence encodes CATADRGRGSNTEAFF.

This sequence joins TRBV7-3 and TRBJ2-1, with TRBD2 matching 7 bases. CDR3 length: 15 amino acids. The trim removed 2 bases at V and 5 bases at J, leaving 6 bases unmatched. CDR1 and CDR2 (germline): SGHTA, FQGTGA. DNA of the CDR3: TGTGCCAGCAGCTTATCCTACGGGGGGAACAATGAGCAGTTCTTC. This sequence encodes CASSLSYGGNNEQFF. Full variable domain (missing parts from reference TRBV7-3 and TRBJ2-1): GAGVSQTPSNKVTEKGKYVELRCDPISGHTALYWYRQSLGQGPEFLIYFQGTGAADDSGLPNDRFFAVRPEGSVSTLKIQRTERGDSAVYLCASSLSYGGNNEQFFGPGTRLTVL.

The CDR3 protein is CASSESRGNQPQHF. The DNA for the CDR3 is TGTGCCAGCAGTGAATCGCGGGGCAATCAGCCCCAGCATTTT. The V and J genes are TRBV6-1 and TRBJ1-5; D ambiguous. The V gene lost 2 bases and the J gene lost 2 bases, with 7 bases spanning the gap. Germline CDR1 is MNHNS and CDR2 is SASEGT. The CDR3 runs to 14 residues.

A note on this clone: Other DNA sequences from this sample encode an identical CDR3 as well. The gene calls are TRBV30 and TRBJ2-7, with D uncertain. Trimming left V 3 bases short and J 0 bases short, with 6 bases between. Germline V lookup: CDR1 GTSNPN, CDR2 SVGIG (reference sequence). The CDR3 length is 12 residues. The CDR3 loop is CAWSPDSYEQYF. The CDR3 DNA follows: TGTGCCTGGAGCCCTGACTCCTACGAGCAGTACTTC.

The rearrangement joins TRBV27 to TRBJ2-4; 9 bases are shared with TRBD2. V dropped 5 bases and J dropped 7; count of bases not matched to a gene: 3. CDR3 length equals 13 residues. From germline, CDR1 is MNHEY and CDR2 SMNVEV (reference sequence). The CDR3 here is CASSLAGPNIQYF. CDR3 nucleotide sequence: TGTGCCAGCAGTCTAGCGGGGCCGAACATTCAGTACTTC.

With regard to this clone: Other nucleotide sequences from this sample produce the same CDR3. The rearrangement uses TRBV30 and TRBJ1-1, with D unresolved. With 1 base removed from V and 0 bases from J, the gap between germline ends came to 6 bases. The CDR3 runs to 13 residues. The V gene's germline CDR1 is GTSNPN and CDR2 SVGIG (reference sequence). CDR3 residues: CAWSAGLNTEAFF. CDR3 DNA sequence: TGTGCCTGGAGTGCGGGGTTGAACACTGAAGCTTTCTTT.

This chain connects TRBV7-3 to TRBJ1-2, with D possibly TRBD1 on 5 matching bases. Germline V gene sequence: CDR1 SGHTA, CDR2 FQGTGA. V was cut by 5 bases and J by 4 bases, with 17 bases left in between. This CDR3 has 15 residues. Here the CDR3 reads CASSPGGVEGYGYTF. The CDR3 DNA follows: TGTGCCAGCAGCCCTGGGGGGGTAGAGGGCTATGGCTACACCTTC.

The rearrangement links TRBV4-1 to TRBJ2-1; D remains ambiguous. CDR3 length: 14 amino acids. V was trimmed by 2 bases and J by 3 bases, leaving 8 bases between them. CDR1 and CDR2 from the germline V gene are MGHRA and YSYEKL. Here the CDR3 reads CASSQPPLYNEQFF. Written as DNA, the CDR3 is TGCGCCAGCAGCCAACCGCCCCTCTACAATGAGCAGTTCTTC.

On this clone itself: Other DNA sequences in the sample encode the same CDR3. This sequence joins TRBV20-1 and TRBJ1-1; D uncertain. CDR3 length: 11 amino acids. Germline CDR1 and CDR2: DFQATT and SNEGSKA (reference sequence). V lost 6 bases and J lost 0, with 5 bases in between. Here the CDR3 DNA reads TGCAGTGCGGCTCTGAACACTGAAGCTTTCTTT. Its translation is CSAALNTEAFF.

As to this clone: The sample has other DNA sequences that encode this CDR3 too. The chain recombines TRBV7-2 with TRBJ2-3; D may be TRBD2 (6 bases). Germline assignment: CDR1 SGHTA and CDR2 FQGNSA. Between the trimmed V and J ends, which lost 6 bases and 0 bases, there was a span of 7 bases. There are 13 residues in the CDR3. The CDR3: CASSSGSTDTQYF. The CDR3 coding sequence is TGTGCCAGCAGTAGCGGTAGCACAGATACGCAGTATTTT.

This rearrangement joins TRBV27 to TRBJ1-2; no firm D call. Germline CDR1 reads MNHEY; CDR2 reads SMNVEV (reference sequence). V lost 0 bases and J lost 3, with 11 bases in between. There are 15 residues in the CDR3. The chain's CDR3 is CASSLSNGPYYGYTF. The CDR3 DNA reads as TGTGCCAGCAGTTTATCCAATGGACCTTACTATGGCTACACCTTC.

This clone has just one count. This chain links TRBV28 with TRBJ2-7; D possibly corresponds to TRBD2 (5 bases). V shed 6 bases and J shed 3 bases, with 12 bases lying between them. This CDR3 has 13 amino acids. Germline V gives CDR1 MDHEN, CDR2 SYDVKM. The CDR3, as DNA: TGTGCCAGCAGCTACCCGGGGAGCTACGAGCAGTACTTC. Protein product: CASSYPGSYEQYF.

The CDR3 bases are TGTGCCAGCAGCACGCCCGGGGGCAATCAGCCCCAGCATTTT. It encodes CASSTPGGNQPQHF. This rearrangement joins TRBV5-6 to TRBJ1-5; unclear D gene. The CDR3 spans 14 residues. Trimming stripped 4 bases from V and 2 bases from J, with 10 bases between. CDR1 SGHDT and CDR2 YYEEEE come from the germline V gene.

The chain combines TRBV10-1 with TRBJ2-3; TRBD2 aligns across 11 bases. Germline V gene lookup returns CDR1 WNHNN and CDR2 SYGVQD (reference sequence). Germline trimming cut 5 bases from V and 1 base from J; bases unmatched to any gene: 5. CDR3 length: 16 amino acids. The CDR3 spells CASSSLAGDRTDTQYF. As DNA, the CDR3 is TGCGCCAGCAGTTCACTAGCGGGGGACCGCACAGATACGCAGTATTTT.

V gene TRBV6-6 combines with J gene TRBJ1-5; possibly TRBD1 for D (5 bases). V was pared by 8 bases and J by 2 bases, with 13 bases between. The CDR3 contains 14 residues. CDR1 MNHNY and CDR2 SVGAGI come from the germline V gene (reference sequence). Written as DNA, the CDR3 is TGTGCCAGCTTGGGGGTGGTGGGCAATCAGCCCCAGCATTTT. It translates to CASLGVVGNQPQHF.

This clone has a handful of counts. The chain recombines TRBV12-5 with TRBJ1-1; D may be TRBD1 (6 bases). Per the germline V gene, CDR1 is LGHNT and CDR2 is FRNRAP. V lost 6 bases and J lost 7, with 21 bases in between. This CDR3 region has 15 residues. CDR3: CASGQARQGQIEAFF. DNA of the CDR3: TGTGCTAGTGGCCAGGCCCGACAAGGACAGATTGAAGCTTTCTTT.

The chain carries TRBV11-3 and TRBJ1-3; 7 bases agree with TRBD1. The J segment lost 4 bases and the V segment lost 3 bases, leaving 6 bases of the junction unmatched. The germline CDR1 and CDR2 sequences are SGHNT and YENEEA. CDR3 size: 15 residues. The CDR3 here is CASSFRGTAGNTIYF. DNA of the CDR3: TGTGCCAGCAGCTTCAGGGGGACAGCAGGAAACACCATATATTTT.

In its sample, this clone was seen once. The V call is TRBV6-5, the J call TRBJ1-2, with D hard to call. Trimming pared 2 bases from V and 8 bases from J, leaving 15 bases between. The CDR3 length is 14 residues. Germline values: CDR1 MNHEY, CDR2 SVGAGI. CDR3 protein: CASSYGRYVDGYTF. The DNA of the CDR3 is TGTGCCAGCAGTTACGGACGGTATGTGGACGGCTACACCTTC.

This rearrangement joins TRBV27 to TRBJ2-7; D unresolved. From germline, CDR1 is MNHEY and CDR2 SMNVEV (reference sequence). Trimming took 8 bases from V and 8 from J, leaving 25 bases between them. The CDR3 extends over 15 amino acids. CDR3 region: CASGSRQDSSFKQYF. Written as DNA, the CDR3 is TGTGCCAGCGGCTCTCGGCAGGATTCCTCCTTCAAGCAGTACTTC.

The chain recombines TRBV21-1 with TRBJ2-3; the tabulated D call, TRBD2, remains unverified against the DNA. TRBV21-1 is given as a pseudogene. This CDR3 comprises 12 residues. The CDR3 region has the DNA TGTGCCAGCATCCCGCCGGGAGATACGCAGTATTTT. Translating gives CASIPPGDTQYF.

V and J are TRBV5-3 and TRBJ1-2; TRBD1 matches 7 bases. TRBV5-3 is filed as an ORF, its function uncertain. With 6 bases clipped from V and 6 bases from J, the junction kept 2 bases outside the gene matches. This CDR3 spans 11 amino acids. The CDR3 region has the DNA TGTGCCAGAACAACAGGGGATGGCTACACCTTC. This codes for CARTTGDGYTF.